The TCR beta chain under discussion was sequenced for a study of high-grade serous ovarian cancer treatment subgroups. Study observations and caveats: Only CDR3 was analyzed; CDR1 and CDR2 were not.

On this clone: Its antigen is still unknown.

Tumor tissue was taken before any definitive surgery or chemotherapy was given. CDR1 is SGHNT, CDR2 YYREEE, per germline (reference sequence). Between the trimmed V and J ends, which lost 0 bases and 4 bases, there was a span of 10 bases. The CDR3 runs 14 residues. Using immunoSEQ multiplex PCR, the repertoire was profiled, and TCRdb retains in-frame clones only, with some absent. There are 2,500 to 3,500 clones in the sample; over 75% occur only once, and around 9% lies in the top ten. The TCR comes from a human donor with high-grade serous ovarian cancer. The V call is TRBV5-4, the J call TRBJ1-1, with D possibly TRBD1 on 5 matching bases. The sequenced sample consisted of tumor tissue. This CDR3 is CASSLEGRGTEAFF. Written as DNA, the CDR3 is TGTGCCAGCAGCTTGGAGGGACGGGGCACTGAAGCTTTCTTT.